Below are 22 T cell receptor beta chains sequenced from a single sample in a study of CD8+ T cells in alopecia areata. Described treatment: oral pan-JAK inhibitor, 5-10 mg twice daily. The authors extracted RNA and reverse transcribed it into cDNA as the sequencing template. Profiling relied on immunoSEQ multiplex PCR, and the TCRdb table lists in-frame clones only, not all of them. The repertoire holds fewer than 250,000 clones, with roughly 60% as singletons. This specimen consisted of CD4+ T cells sorted from blood, obtained at week 24, from a patient treated with tofacitinib. All receptors derive from a human donor with alopecia areata.

The genes are TRBV10-1 and TRBJ2-3, with 7 bases aligning to TRBD2. Per germline, CDR1 WNHNN and CDR2 SYGVQD (reference sequence). V lost 0 bases to trimming and J lost 5 bases; unmatched junction nucleotides: 2. This CDR3 is built from 14 residues. Here the CDR3 reads CASSESGGGDTQYF. The CDR3 coding sequence is TGCGCCAGCAGTGAGTCCGGCGGGGGAGATACGCAGTATTTT.

This clone has only a few counts. V is TRBV2 and J is TRBJ2-3, with a possible D match to TRBD2 (5 bases). Trimming cost V 1 base and J 2 bases, with 13 bases left between them. From germline, CDR1 is SNHLY and CDR2 FYNNEI. The CDR3 contains 16 residues. CDR3 amino acids: CASSEEAVTNTDTQYF. The CDR3 bases are TGTGCCAGCAGTGAAGAAGCGGTGACGAACACAGATACGCAGTATTTT.

The J gene is TRBJ2-7, the V gene TRBV29-1, with D uncertain. Germline loops: CDR1 SQVTM, CDR2 ANQGSEA. The CDR3 sequence is 12 residues long. V was clipped by 4 bases and J by 3 bases, with 10 bases between them. In DNA, the CDR3 is TGCAGCGTTGTTGTTTCGCTCTACGAGCAGTACTTC. This sequence encodes CSVVVSLYEQYF.

This clone has a handful of counts. The genes are TRBV30 and TRBJ2-7; 9 bases match TRBD1. V shed 2 bases and J 7 bases; nucleotides not matched to a gene: 12. The CDR3 runs to 15 residues. The V gene's germline CDR1 is GTSNPN and CDR2 SVGIG (reference sequence). Written as DNA, the CDR3 is TGTGCCTGGAGTACCCCGGGACAGGGAATGGGGGAGCAGTACTTC. As protein: CAWSTPGQGMGEQYF.

The J gene is TRBJ2-2, the V gene TRBV29-1; D may be TRBD1 (5 bases). This CDR3 has 16 amino acids. CDR1 and CDR2 from the germline V gene are SQVTM and ANQGSEA. The germline V and J ends were trimmed by 3 bases and 2 bases, with 16 bases remaining between them. The CDR3 protein is CSVDVLGRANTGELFF. The CDR3, as DNA: TGCAGCGTTGATGTCTTAGGCAGGGCAAACACCGGGGAGCTGTTTTTT.

This sequence joins TRBV6-1 and TRBJ2-3; the D call may be TRBD1 or TRBD2 (5 bases each). Germline CDR1 MNHNS, CDR2 SASEGT. Between the trimmed V and J ends, which lost 10 bases and 3 bases, there was a span of 11 bases. The CDR3 contains 12 residues. This CDR3 reads CAIGGRTDTQYF. CDR3 nucleotides: TGTGCCATTGGGGGACGGACAGATACGCAGTATTTT.

The CDR3 DNA sequence: TGTGCCACCAGATTCGGACAGCTAAATCAGCCCCAGCATTTT. This codes for CATRFGQLNQPQHF. V is TRBV15 and J is TRBJ1-5; TRBD1 might be the D (6 bases). The CDR3 spans 14 residues. The V end was cut by 6 bases, the J end by 4 bases, with 13 bases between. Germline V gene lookup returns CDR1 LNHNV and CDR2 YYDKDF (reference sequence).

V usage is TRBV5-1 and J usage is TRBJ2-6; D ambiguous. V was shortened by 1 base and J by 0 bases, with 5 bases between the two germline ends. Germline V CDR1 and CDR2: SGHRS, YFSETQ. The CDR3 loop spans 15 amino acids. In DNA, the CDR3 is TGCGCCAGCAGCTTGTTCTCCTCTGGGGCCAACGTCCTGACTTTC. Translation gives CASSLFSSGANVLTF.

The genes are TRBV27 and TRBJ2-3; 7 bases match TRBD2. In germline, CDR1 is MNHEY, CDR2 SMNVEV (reference sequence). V shed 6 bases, J shed 2 bases, and the junction held 5 bases outside the gene matches. The CDR3 loop spans 14 amino acids. CDR3 sequence reads: CASRAGPYTDTQYF. The CDR3 nucleotides are TGTGCCAGCAGAGCGGGACCTTACACAGATACGCAGTATTTT.

The rearrangement links TRBV30 to TRBJ1-5, with D uncertain. The CDR3 has 13 residues. V was trimmed by 0 bases and J by 4 bases, leaving 7 bases between them. Germline V gives CDR1 GTSNPN, CDR2 SVGIG (reference sequence). In nucleotides, the CDR3 is TGTGCCTGGAGTGTACGGACTAATCAGCCCCAGCATTTT. Translating it yields CAWSVRTNQPQHF. Drawing the rest from reference TRBV30 and TRBJ1-5, the complete variable domain is SQTIHQWPATLVQPVGSPLSLECTVEGTSNPNLYWYRQAAGRGLQLLFYSVGIGQISSEVPQNLSASRPQDRQFILSSKKLLLSDSGFYLCAWSVRTNQPQHFGDGTRLSIL.

This clone was counted only a few times. J is TRBJ2-5 and V is TRBV5-6; no clear D. V was clipped by 0 bases and J by 1 base, with 7 bases between them. Germline V gives CDR1 SGHDT, CDR2 YYEEEE. This CDR3 region has 14 residues. CDR3 in DNA: TGTGCCAGCAGCTTGGGAGTACTCCAAGAGACCCAGTACTTC. Residues: CASSLGVLQETQYF.

This chain connects TRBV4-3 to TRBJ2-3; D may be TRBD1 (6 bases). Germline-derived CDR1 and CDR2 are LGHNA and YSLEER. Deletions cut 2 bases from V and 3 bases from J, with 9 bases between. CDR3 size: 14 residues. This CDR3 is CASSQTGLTDTQYF. The CDR3 coding sequence is TGCGCCAGCAGCCAAACAGGGTTAACAGATACGCAGTATTTT.

This clone showed up just a few times. The chain is built from TRBV5-1 and TRBJ1-1; D gene unclear. Looked up from germline, CDR1 is SGHRS and CDR2 is YFSETQ. V was cut by 3 bases and J by 1 base, with 10 bases left in between. This CDR3 is 14 amino acids long. CDR3 bases: TGCGCCAGCAGCTCTAACACGGGGAACACTGAAGCTTTCTTT. This gives the protein CASSSNTGNTEAFF. The full variable domain, its missing parts supplied by reference TRBV5-1 and TRBJ1-1, is KAGVTQTPRYLIKTRGQQVTLSCSPISGHRSVSWYQQTPGQGLQFLFEYFSETQRNKGNFPGRFSGRQFSNSRSEMNVSTLELGDSALYLCASSSNTGNTEAFFGQGTRLTVV.

This clone was found once. The rearrangement uses TRBV6-5 and TRBJ1-1; perhaps TRBD1 as D (6 bases). V was clipped by 6 bases and J by 11 bases, with 19 bases between them. The CDR3 sequence is 13 residues long. Germline CDR1 and CDR2: MNHEY and SVGAGI. The DNA for the CDR3 is TGTGCCAGCAGCTTGTATCAGGACAGTGAGGCTTTCTTT. The encoded protein is CASSLYQDSEAFF.

This clone was recorded at least ten times. This chain links TRBV18 with TRBJ1-4; no clear D gene. V was shortened by 3 bases and J by 8 bases, with 16 bases between the two germline ends. This CDR3 has 15 residues. CDR1 is KGHSH and CDR2 is LQKENI in the germline V gene. The DNA for the CDR3 is TGTGCCAGCTCACCTCGAGGGCAGAATGCGGAAAAACTGTTTTTT. Translated: CASSPRGQNAEKLFF.

The V gene is TRBV11-2, the J gene TRBJ2-7; no definite D call. The CDR3 sequence is 12 residues long. Looked up from germline, CDR1 is SGHAT and CDR2 is FQNNGV. V lost 3 bases and J lost 7, with 10 bases in between. CDR3 protein: CASSLNRGEQYF. The DNA for the CDR3 is TGTGCCAGCAGCTTGAACCGCGGAGAGCAGTACTTC.

This chain links TRBV30 with TRBJ1-2; possible D gene TRBD1, 6 bases. The germline CDR1 and CDR2 sequences are GTSNPN and SVGIG (reference sequence). CDR3 size: 13 residues. Trimming removed 0 bases at V and 3 bases at J, with 8 bases between. The CDR3, as DNA: TGTGCCTGGAGTGTGTCAGGGGACTATGGCTACACCTTC. It translates to CAWSVSGDYGYTF.

This clone was found a few times. The chain has TRBV15 and TRBJ1-5; D not resolved. Per germline, CDR1 LNHNV and CDR2 YYDKDF (reference sequence). CDR3 size: 15 residues. With 3 bases removed from V and 0 bases from J, the gap between germline ends came to 9 bases. CDR3 loop: CATSSGDYSNQPQHF. The CDR3 nucleotides are TGTGCCACCAGCAGCGGGGATTATAGCAATCAGCCCCAGCATTTT.

This rearrangement joins TRBV29-1 to TRBJ1-2; the D is unclear. Trimming removed 3 bases at V and 8 bases at J, with 16 bases between. The CDR3 has 13 residues. Looked up from germline, CDR1 is SQVTM and CDR2 is ANQGSEA. The CDR3 region has the DNA TGCAGCGTTGAGTACAGATACCAGGAGGGCTACACCTTC. This gives the protein CSVEYRYQEGYTF. The full variable domain, completed using reference TRBV29-1 and TRBJ1-2, is SAVISQKPSRDICQRGTSLTIQCQVDSQVTMMFWYRQQPGQSLTLIATANQGSEATYESGFVIDKFPISRPNLTFSTLTVSNMSPEDSSIYLCSVEYRYQEGYTFGSGTRLTVV.

The chain employs TRBV29-1 and TRBJ1-2; D remains unclear. The CDR3 is 13 residues long. Germline V gene lookup returns CDR1 SQVTM and CDR2 ANQGSEA. Trimming stripped 1 base from V and 0 bases from J, with 6 bases between. CDR3 DNA: TGCAGCGTTGAAGTGGTGTCTAACTATGGCTACACCTTC. Its translation is CSVEVVSNYGYTF.

The table lists this clone with a count of one. The J gene is TRBJ2-1, the V gene TRBV5-6; a possible D gene is TRBD2 (5 bases). Trimming removed 4 bases at V and 3 bases at J, with 20 bases between. This CDR3 region has 17 residues. Germline values: CDR1 SGHDT, CDR2 YYEEEE. The CDR3 sequence is CASSLTQRYRYYNEQFF. In nucleotides, the CDR3 is TGTGCCAGCAGCCTCACGCAGCGGTATCGCTACTACAATGAGCAGTTCTTC. The whole variable domain, remainder taken from reference TRBV5-6 and TRBJ2-1, is DAGVTQSPTHLIKTRGQQVTLRCSPKSGHDTVSWYQQALGQGPQFIFQYYEEEERQRGNFPDRFSGHQFPNYSSELNVNALLLGDSALYLCASSLTQRYRYYNEQFFGPGTRLTVL.

The V gene is TRBV15, the J gene TRBJ2-5, with 7 bases matching TRBD1. J gave up 1 base and V 0 bases, and 8 bases lay outside the gene matches. This CDR3 contains 17 residues. CDR1 is LNHNV and CDR2 is YYDKDF in the germline V gene (reference sequence). The CDR3 DNA sequence: TGTGCCACCAGCAGAGACCTTCGAGGGGGCCTCCAAGAGACCCAGTACTTC. Protein product: CATSRDLRGGLQETQYF.